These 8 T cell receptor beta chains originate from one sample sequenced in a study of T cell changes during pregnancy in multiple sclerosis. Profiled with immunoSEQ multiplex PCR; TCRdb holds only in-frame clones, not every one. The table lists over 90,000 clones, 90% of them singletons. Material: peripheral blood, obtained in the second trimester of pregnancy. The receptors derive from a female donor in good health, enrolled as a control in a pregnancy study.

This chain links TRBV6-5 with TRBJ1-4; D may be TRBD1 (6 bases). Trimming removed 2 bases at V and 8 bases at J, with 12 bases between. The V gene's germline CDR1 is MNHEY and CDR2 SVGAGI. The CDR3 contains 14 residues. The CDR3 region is CASSYGGAREKLFF. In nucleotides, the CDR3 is TGTGCCAGCAGTTACGGGGGGGCGAGGGAAAAACTGTTTTTT.

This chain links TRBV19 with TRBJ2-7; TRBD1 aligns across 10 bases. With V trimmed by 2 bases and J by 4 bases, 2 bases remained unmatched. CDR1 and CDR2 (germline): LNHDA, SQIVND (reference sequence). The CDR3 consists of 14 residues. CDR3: CASSIRQGAYEQYF. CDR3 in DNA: TGTGCCAGTAGTATAAGACAGGGGGCATACGAGCAGTACTTC.

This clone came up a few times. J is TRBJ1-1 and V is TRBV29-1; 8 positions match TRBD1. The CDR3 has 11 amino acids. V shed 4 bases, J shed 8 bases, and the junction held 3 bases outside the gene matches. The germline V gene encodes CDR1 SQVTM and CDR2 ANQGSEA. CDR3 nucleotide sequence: TGCAGCGTTGGGGGACAGGTCGAAGCTTTCTTT. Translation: CSVGGQVEAFF.

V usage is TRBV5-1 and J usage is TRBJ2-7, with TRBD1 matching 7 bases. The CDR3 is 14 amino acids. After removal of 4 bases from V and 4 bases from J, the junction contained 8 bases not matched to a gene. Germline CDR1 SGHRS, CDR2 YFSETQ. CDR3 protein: CASSTGTAPYEQYF. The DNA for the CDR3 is TGCGCCAGCAGCACCGGGACAGCCCCTTACGAGCAGTACTTC.

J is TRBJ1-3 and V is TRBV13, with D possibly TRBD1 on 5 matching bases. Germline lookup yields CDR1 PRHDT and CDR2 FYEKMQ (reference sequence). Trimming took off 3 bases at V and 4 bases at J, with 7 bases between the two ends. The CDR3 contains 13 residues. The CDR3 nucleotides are TGTGCCAGCAGCTTTGGGGGGGGAAACACCATATATTTT. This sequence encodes CASSFGGGNTIYF.

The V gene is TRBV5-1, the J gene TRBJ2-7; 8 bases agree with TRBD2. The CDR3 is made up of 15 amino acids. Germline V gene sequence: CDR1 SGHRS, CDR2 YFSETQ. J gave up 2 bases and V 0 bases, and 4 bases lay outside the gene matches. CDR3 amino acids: CASSLGSGEAYEQYF. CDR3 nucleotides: TGCGCCAGCAGCTTGGGTAGCGGGGAGGCCTACGAGCAGTACTTC. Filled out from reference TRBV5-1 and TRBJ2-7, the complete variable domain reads KAGVTQTPRYLIKTRGQQVTLSCSPISGHRSVSWYQQTPGQGLQFLFEYFSETQRNKGNFPGRFSGRQFSNSRSEMNVSTLELGDSALYLCASSLGSGEAYEQYFGPGTRLTVT.

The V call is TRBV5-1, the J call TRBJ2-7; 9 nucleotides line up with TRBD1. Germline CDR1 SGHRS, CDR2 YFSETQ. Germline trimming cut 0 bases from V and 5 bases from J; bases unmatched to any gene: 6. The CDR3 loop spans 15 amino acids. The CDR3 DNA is TGCGCCAGCAGCTTGGATGGACAGGGGATCAACGAGCAGTACTTC. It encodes CASSLDGQGINEQYF.

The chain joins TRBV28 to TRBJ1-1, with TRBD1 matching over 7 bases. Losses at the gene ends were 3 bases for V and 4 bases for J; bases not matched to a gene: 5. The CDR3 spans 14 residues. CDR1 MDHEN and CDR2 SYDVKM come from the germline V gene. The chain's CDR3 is CASSLGPGGTEAFF. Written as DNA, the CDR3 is TGTGCCAGCAGTTTGGGACCAGGGGGCACTGAAGCTTTCTTT.